Each of the 30 T cell receptor beta chains below was sequenced from the same sample in a study of CD4+ T cells in melanoma. The repertoire was sequenced with immunoSEQ multiplex PCR; TCRdb's copy has only in-frame clones and lacks some. Of 3,700 or so clones detected, approximately 65% appear once; the ten largest clones hold less than 25%. Material: cells from a culture (not recorded whether cultured in vitro). The receptors derive from a human donor with melanoma.

This rearrangement joins TRBV7-3 to TRBJ2-3; 10 nucleotides agree with TRBD2. The trim removed 4 bases at V and 3 bases at J, leaving 4 bases unmatched. Germline V lookup: CDR1 SGHTA, CDR2 FQGTGA. The CDR3 sequence is 15 residues long. The CDR3 bases are TGTGCCAGCAGCTCGACTAGCGGGCCTACAGATACGCAGTATTTT. Its translation: CASSSTSGPTDTQYF.

The V gene is TRBV13, the J gene TRBJ2-3, with D uncertain. There are 14 residues in the CDR3. Germline assignment: CDR1 PRHDT and CDR2 FYEKMQ (reference sequence). V lost 0 bases and J lost 4, with 8 bases in between. The CDR3 spells CASSLGSAPDTQYF. CDR3 nucleotide sequence: TGTGCCAGCAGCTTAGGATCGGCGCCAGATACGCAGTATTTT. The complete variable domain, with remaining parts taken from reference TRBV13 and TRBJ2-3, reads AAGVIQSPRHLIKEKRETATLKCYPIPRHDTVYWYQQGPGQDPQFLISFYEKMQSDKGSIPDRFSAQQFSDYHSELNMSSLELGDSALYFCASSLGSAPDTQYFGPGTRLTVL.

The chain couples TRBV4-3 to TRBJ2-6, with TRBD2 identical over 7 bases. This CDR3 contains 16 residues. With V trimmed by 0 bases and J by 1 base, 0 bases remained unmatched. Looked up from germline, CDR1 is LGHNA and CDR2 is YSLEER. DNA of the CDR3: TGCGCCAGCAGCCAAGAGGGAGGGTCTGGGGCCAACGTCCTGACTTTC. Encoded protein: CASSQEGGSGANVLTF.

The gene calls are TRBV6-5 and TRBJ2-1, with no clear D. The CDR3 spans 12 residues. The germline gives CDR1 MNHEY, CDR2 SVGAGI. The V gene lost 5 bases and the J gene lost 2 bases, with 4 bases spanning the gap. Here the CDR3 DNA reads TGTGCCAGCAGTAAACCCTACAATGAGCAGTTCTTC. Amino acid sequence: CASSKPYNEQFF.

The chain has TRBV9 and TRBJ2-7, with 7 nucleotides matching TRBD1. V shed 1 base, J shed 3 bases, and the junction held 4 bases outside the gene matches. The CDR3 extends over 14 amino acids. CDR1 is SGDLS, CDR2 YYNGEE, per germline. CDR3 in amino acids: CASSVSPGGYEQYF. CDR3 DNA: TGTGCCAGCAGCGTATCGCCAGGGGGCTACGAGCAGTACTTC.

J is TRBJ2-2 and V is TRBV7-6; TRBD1 might be the D (6 bases). Looked up from germline, CDR1 is SGHVS and CDR2 is FNYEAQ. The CDR3 consists of 14 residues. Trimming left V 9 bases short and J 3 bases short, with 14 bases between. CDR3 nucleotides: TGTGCCAGTAGAAACAGGGTTGACACCGGGGAGCTGTTTTTT. It is translated as CASRNRVDTGELFF.

The rearrangement joins TRBV20-1 to TRBJ1-2, with no clear D. Per the germline V gene, CDR1 is DFQATT and CDR2 is SNEGSKA (reference sequence). The CDR3 is made up of 11 amino acids. The V and J ends lost 3 bases and 7 bases respectively, with 9 bases between them. CDR3 nucleotide sequence: TGCAGTGCTAGCCCCACAGTTGGCTACACCTTC. This translates into CSASPTVGYTF.

The V and J genes are TRBV4-3 and TRBJ2-7, with 10 bases that match TRBD2. CDR3 length: 15 amino acids. The V segment lost 1 base and the J segment 3 bases; nucleotides outside the gene matches: 3. Germline CDR1 and CDR2: LGHNA and YSLEER. CDR3 sequence reads: CASSQGASGGYEQYF. The DNA of the CDR3 is TGCGCCAGCAGCCAAGGGGCTAGCGGGGGCTACGAGCAGTACTTC.

V usage is TRBV7-9 and J usage is TRBJ2-7, with D tentatively TRBD1 (6 bases). Germline V gives CDR1 SEHNR, CDR2 FQNEAQ (reference sequence). Between the trimmed V and J ends, which lost 4 bases and 0 bases, there was a span of 10 bases. The CDR3 spans 14 residues. The CDR3 loop is CASSSGHLSYEQYF. In DNA form, the CDR3 reads TGTGCCAGCAGCTCGGGACACCTCTCCTACGAGCAGTACTTC.

The gene calls are TRBV7-3 and TRBJ2-7, with D perhaps matching TRBD1 (6 bases). The germline gives CDR1 SGHTA, CDR2 FQGTGA. The CDR3 is made up of 15 amino acids. V was shortened by 1 base and J by 4 bases, with 14 bases between the two germline ends. The CDR3 loop is CASSLIPSGQYEQYF. In DNA form, the CDR3 reads TGTGCCAGCAGCTTAATCCCCTCCGGACAGTACGAGCAGTACTTC.

Judged by abundance, this clone is medium-sized (0.01 to 0.1%). V is TRBV13 and J is TRBJ1-3; 9 bases fit TRBD1. V shed 5 bases, J shed 4 bases, and the junction held 6 bases outside the gene matches. This CDR3 comprises 15 residues. Looked up from germline, CDR1 is PRHDT and CDR2 is FYEKMQ (reference sequence). The CDR3 is CASSAGQGIGNTIYF. For the CDR3, the DNA is TGTGCCAGCAGCGCGGGACAGGGAATCGGAAACACCATATATTTT.

The rearrangement uses TRBV28 and TRBJ1-1; 7 positions agree with TRBD1. CDR1 and CDR2 (germline): MDHEN, SYDVKM. Unmatched junction bases numbered 3, after V lost 5 bases and J lost 0 bases. There are 14 residues in the CDR3. CDR3 sequence: CASSVTGVNTEAFF. The DNA for the CDR3 is TGTGCCAGCAGTGTAACAGGGGTGAACACTGAAGCTTTCTTT.

This clone has a handful of counts. The V and J genes are TRBV11-2 and TRBJ1-1; no clear D. Looked up from germline, CDR1 is SGHAT and CDR2 is FQNNGV. The V end lost 5 bases, the J end lost 5 bases, and 18 bases lay between the germline ends. The CDR3 loop spans 15 amino acids. CDR3 protein: CASSLAGIGDTEAFF. DNA for the CDR3: TGTGCCAGCAGCCTCGCAGGAATTGGGGATACTGAAGCTTTCTTT.

V usage is TRBV29-1 and J usage is TRBJ2-2; 8 nucleotides align to TRBD1. The CDR3 spans 15 residues. The germline V gene encodes CDR1 SQVTM and CDR2 ANQGSEA. Losses at the gene ends were 6 bases for V and 1 base for J; bases not matched to a gene: 7. CDR3 in DNA: TGCAGCGTCGATCAGGGGGCCTTGAACACCGGGGAGCTGTTTTTT. It yields the protein CSVDQGALNTGELFF.

The V gene is TRBV9, the J gene TRBJ1-6; D not certain. V lost 0 bases to trimming and J lost 11 bases, with 9 bases between them. Germline CDR1 and CDR2: SGDLS and YYNGEE. The CDR3 contains 13 residues. The CDR3 DNA follows: TGTGCCAGCAGCGTAGATTCGGGGACACCCCTCCACTTT. This sequence encodes CASSVDSGTPLHF.

The chain recombines TRBV10-3 with TRBJ1-1; D is ambiguous. The CDR3 is 14 amino acids. The V gene lost 4 bases and the J gene lost 3 bases, with 12 bases spanning the gap. Germline V gives CDR1 ENHRY, CDR2 SYGVKD. This chain's CDR3 is CAISAAKEDTEAFF. CDR3 in DNA: TGTGCCATCAGTGCAGCTAAGGAAGACACTGAAGCTTTCTTT.

The CDR3 sequence is CASSIGGGSYNEQFF. In DNA, the CDR3 is TGTGCCAGTAGTATAGGAGGGGGCTCCTACAATGAGCAGTTCTTC. V is TRBV19 and J is TRBJ2-1; maybe TRBD1 (6 bases). Per germline, CDR1 LNHDA and CDR2 SQIVND (reference sequence). The CDR3 has 15 amino acids. V lost 1 base, J lost 0 bases, and 7 bases lay in between.

This clone occurred a few times. J is TRBJ1-4 and V is TRBV7-9, with D perhaps matching TRBD1 (6 bases). V was trimmed by 5 bases and J by 8 bases, leaving 12 bases between them. The CDR3 is 13 amino acids. Germline lookup yields CDR1 SEHNR and CDR2 FQNEAQ (reference sequence). The CDR3 here is CASSPQQGEKLFF. The CDR3 coding sequence is TGTGCCAGCAGCCCACAACAGGGAGAAAAACTGTTTTTT.

A few counts support this clone. Written as DNA, the CDR3 is TGTGCCAGCAGCTTGGGGCAGGGCAGGAACTATGGCTACACCTTC. Translating gives CASSLGQGRNYGYTF. V usage is TRBV5-5 and J usage is TRBJ1-2; D perhaps matches TRBD1 (5 bases). Germline CDR1 and CDR2: SGHKS and YYEKEE (reference sequence). V lost 0 bases, J lost 2 bases, and 11 bases lay in between. The CDR3 is 15 amino acids.

The chain uses TRBV6-5 and TRBJ1-1, with a tentative D call TRBD1 (5 bases). The CDR3 totals 14 residues. V was cut by 0 bases and J by 5 bases, with 10 bases left in between. CDR1 and CDR2 from the germline V gene are MNHEY and SVGAGI. CDR3 in DNA: TGTGCCAGCAGTTACTCGGGGGGGAAGACTGAAGCTTTCTTT. Translation: CASSYSGGKTEAFF.

This clone appeared a single time. The CDR3 loop reads CASSFRTENTEAFF. The CDR3 region has the DNA TGCGCCAGCAGCTTCCGAACAGAGAACACTGAAGCTTTCTTT. The chain combines TRBV4-1 with TRBJ1-1; D gene unclear. The germline V gene encodes CDR1 MGHRA and CDR2 YSYEKL. CDR3 length equals 14 residues. V lost 5 bases, J lost 1 base, and 11 bases lay in between.

By its share, this clone is medium-sized (0.01 to 0.1%). The rearrangement uses TRBV19 and TRBJ2-1; TRBD1 matches 10 bases. This CDR3 is 14 amino acids long. Trimming removed 7 bases from V and 4 bases from J; junction bases left unmatched: 4. In germline, CDR1 is LNHDA, CDR2 SQIVND (reference sequence). CDR3 in DNA: TGTGCCAGTAAAAGGACAGGGGGGTACAATGAGCAGTTCTTC. Translating it yields CASKRTGGYNEQFF.

V usage is TRBV19 and J usage is TRBJ2-3; TRBD2 might be the D (6 bases). Germline V lookup: CDR1 LNHDA, CDR2 SQIVND (reference sequence). CDR3 length equals 19 residues. V lost 5 bases and J 0 bases, leaving 24 bases between the germline ends. The CDR3 nucleotides are TGTGCCAGTAGTCGACGGGGGATGAGGGGCACCTCTAGCACAGATACGCAGTATTTT. Its protein is CASSRRGMRGTSSTDTQYF.

The genes are TRBV6-1 and TRBJ1-6, with D perhaps TRBD1 (5 bases). V was pared by 3 bases and J by 0 bases, with 12 bases between. Germline assignment: CDR1 MNHNS and CDR2 SASEGT. CDR3 length: 17 amino acids. The CDR3 sequence: CASSDGTGSSYNSPLHF. Written as DNA, the CDR3 is TGTGCCAGCAGTGATGGGACGGGAAGCTCCTATAATTCACCCCTCCACTTT.

The rearrangement uses TRBV19 and TRBJ1-1; 10 positions agree with TRBD1. Germline assignment: CDR1 LNHDA and CDR2 SQIVND (reference sequence). CDR3 length equals 16 residues. The V and J ends lost 9 bases and 4 bases, in that order; junction bases with no gene match: 14. The CDR3 is CASRDRGRSVVTEAFF. The CDR3 nucleotides are TGTGCCAGCAGAGACAGGGGGCGGAGTGTAGTCACTGAAGCTTTCTTT.

This clone was seen a few times. The chain carries TRBV7-8 and TRBJ1-2; D not certain. The CDR3 is 13 residues long. V lost 0 bases to trimming and J lost 2 bases, with 4 bases between them. Germline V gene sequence: CDR1 SGHVS, CDR2 FQNEAQ. The CDR3 DNA is TGTGCCAGCAGCTTAGCACAGAACTATGGCTACACCTTC. Protein: CASSLAQNYGYTF.

V and J are TRBV7-9 and TRBJ2-7, with D possibly being TRBD1 (6 bases). This CDR3 spans 12 amino acids. The germline CDR1 and CDR2 sequences are SEHNR and FQNEAQ (reference sequence). The V end was cut by 3 bases, the J end by 3 bases, with 6 bases between. The CDR3 region is CASSFRGYEQYF. CDR3 sequence (DNA): TGTGCCAGCAGCTTCAGGGGCTACGAGCAGTACTTC.

This rearrangement joins TRBV4-2 to TRBJ2-3; D remains unclear. V was pared by 0 bases and J by 4 bases, with 14 bases between. The CDR3 runs 16 residues. Germline V CDR1 and CDR2: LGHNA, YNFKEQ. The CDR3 coding sequence is TGTGCCAGCAGCCAAGATACTCCGGCCCACCCAGATACGCAGTATTTT. It encodes CASSQDTPAHPDTQYF.

V usage is TRBV6-1 and J usage is TRBJ1-4; unclear D gene. V was cut by 2 bases and J by 0 bases, with 4 bases left in between. This CDR3 contains 14 residues. The germline V gene encodes CDR1 MNHNS and CDR2 SASEGT. The CDR3, as DNA: TGTGCCAGCAGTGAATGGGCAACTAATGAAAAACTGTTTTTT. It codes for CASSEWATNEKLFF.

This clone was seen a few times. The chain is built from TRBV14 and TRBJ2-1, with TRBD2 identical over 9 bases. From germline, CDR1 is SGHDN and CDR2 FVKESK. V was clipped by 5 bases and J by 0 bases; unmatched bases: 8. CDR3 length equals 17 residues. The CDR3 DNA reads as TGTGCCAGCAGCGGGTATAGCGGGGGCCACTCCTACAATGAGCAGTTCTTC. Protein: CASSGYSGGHSYNEQFF. Filled out from reference TRBV14 and TRBJ2-1, the complete variable domain reads EAGVTQFPSHSVIEKGQTVTLRCDPISGHDNLYWYRRVMGKEIKFLLHFVKESKQDESGMPNNRFLAERTGGTYSTLKVQPAELEDSGVYFCASSGYSGGHSYNEQFFGPGTRLTVL.